What follows are 15 T cell receptor beta chains derived from one specimen sequenced in a study of regulatory T cells in long-lasting Graves disease. The time point was: newly diagnosed GD, antithyroid drugs for less than 3 months. PBMC-derived RNA was used for the TCR library. According to the study, TCR beta libraries were built with iRepertoire HTBI primers and CDR3-region Arm-PCR. Each CDR3 protein is one row after TCRdb ran MiXCR on the multiplex PCR reads. Among some 350,000 distinct CDR3 sequences listed, around 15% were seen once. The same data also went into a second study, on T cells in Graves' hyperthyroidism and ophthalmopathy.

Here the sequenced sample was peripheral blood mononuclear cells (PBMCs), taken at new diagnosis, from a patient treated with antithyroid drugs. These receptors all stem from a woman younger than 35 with Graves disease.

Notes on this clonotype: A much larger clone differs by one base, so this may be a read error. The V and J genes are TRBV12-3 or TRBV12-4 and TRBJ2-5; TRBD2 aligns across 9 bases. This CDR3 spans 15 amino acids. The V and J ends lost 8 bases and 11 bases, in that order; junction bases with no gene match: 18. DNA of the CDR3: TGTGCCAGCTCCCTAGCGGGGAGCCCCTACAATGAGCAGTACTTC. Amino acid sequence: CASSLAGSPYNEQYF.

This clonotype was found many times. This rearrangement joins TRBV20-1 to TRBJ2-7; D is undetermined. CDR1 and CDR2 (germline): DFQATT, SNEGSKA (reference sequence). This CDR3 is 14 amino acids long. V lost 3 bases, J lost 3 bases, and 15 bases lay in between. The CDR3: CSASLDSWSYEQYF. The CDR3 DNA follows: TGCAGTGCTAGTCTTGATAGCTGGAGCTACGAGCAGTACTTC.

CDR3 in amino acids: CASSTGTGFIEQYF. The CDR3 DNA reads TGTGCCAGCAGCACCGGGACAGGGTTTATCGAGCAGTACTTC. The genes are TRBV28 and TRBJ2-7; 9 nucleotides match TRBD1. CDR3 length: 14 residues. Per the germline V gene, CDR1 is MDHEN and CDR2 is SYDVKM. The V and J ends lost 6 bases and 6 bases, in that order; junction bases with no gene match: 9.

This clonotype appeared a few times. This chain connects TRBV6-1 to TRBJ2-7; 10 nucleotides align to TRBD1. J lost 4 bases, V lost 6 bases, and 9 bases had no gene match. Germline CDR1 is MNHNS and CDR2 is SASEGT. The CDR3 consists of 15 residues. The CDR3 DNA reads TGTGCCAGCAGGACCTTAGGGACAGGGGTGTACGAGCAGTACTTC. As protein: CASRTLGTGVYEQYF.

The gene calls are TRBV5-5 and TRBJ2-1, with TRBD2 matching over 7 bases. V dropped 4 bases and J dropped 8; count of bases not matched to a gene: 15. This CDR3 has 16 amino acids. In germline, CDR1 is SGHKS, CDR2 YYEKEE (reference sequence). CDR3 residues: CASSQDASSGYYEQFF. The DNA for the CDR3 is TGTGCCAGCAGCCAGGACGCGAGTAGCGGGTACTATGAGCAGTTCTTC.

The V gene is TRBV19, the J gene TRBJ2-1, with 8 bases fitting TRBD2. There are 16 residues in the CDR3. V gave up 1 base and J gave up 8 bases; unmatched junction bases: 10. Looked up from germline, CDR1 is LNHDA and CDR2 is SQIVND (reference sequence). This CDR3 is CASSIGVQRETDEQFF. The CDR3 nucleotides read TGTGCCAGTAGTATAGGGGTCCAGCGGGAGACCGATGAGCAGTTCTTC. The full variable domain, its missing parts supplied by reference TRBV19 and TRBJ2-1, is DGGITQSPKYLFRKEGQNVTLSCEQNLNHDAMYWYRQDPGQGLRLIYYSQIVNDFQKGDIAEGYSVSREKKESFPLTVTSAQKNPTAFYLCASSIGVQRETDEQFFGPGTRLTVL.

This clonotype was seen at least ten times. The chain has TRBV4-1 and TRBJ2-3; D unclear. Germline CDR1 reads MGHRA; CDR2 reads YSYEKL. The CDR3 is 15 amino acids. V gave up 2 bases and J gave up 0 bases, with 9 bases separating them. DNA of the CDR3: TGCGCCAGCAGCCAATACGGTCTTAGCACAGATACGCAGTATTTT. As protein: CASSQYGLSTDTQYF.

This clonotype turned up a few times. The chain couples TRBV4-1 to TRBJ1-1; D ambiguous. The CDR3 runs 13 residues. Germline loops: CDR1 MGHRA, CDR2 YSYEKL. Trimming shortened V by 5 bases and J by 2 bases, and 9 bases separated the two germline ends. CDR3 loop: CASSTRFNTEAFF. The CDR3 region has the DNA TGCGCCAGCAGCACGAGATTCAACACTGAAGCTTTCTTT.

This clonotype was found many times. The CDR3 protein is CASSNGGLRVDEQFF. CDR3 sequence (DNA): TGTGCCAGCAGTAACGGGGGACTTAGAGTGGATGAGCAGTTCTTC. This chain connects TRBV12-3 or TRBV12-4 to TRBJ2-1; maybe TRBD2 (6 bases). The CDR3 is 15 residues long. Trimming pared 5 bases from V and 8 bases from J, leaving 19 bases between.

This clonotype was seen repeatedly, ten times or more. This chain connects TRBV28 to TRBJ1-5; 8 bases line up with TRBD1. The V segment lost 3 bases and the J segment 6 bases; nucleotides outside the gene matches: 7. This CDR3 spans 15 amino acids. CDR1 and CDR2 (germline): MDHEN, SYDVKM. CDR3 sequence reads: CASSFGQGASQPQHF. CDR3 bases: TGTGCCAGCAGTTTTGGGCAGGGGGCATCTCAGCCCCAGCATTTT.

This clonotype was picked up a small number of times. The chain carries TRBV9 and TRBJ2-7; D ambiguous. Germline lookup yields CDR1 SGDLS and CDR2 YYNGEE. Trimming took 0 bases from V and 4 from J, leaving 11 bases between them. The CDR3 length is 14 residues. Here the CDR3 DNA reads TGTGCCAGCAGCGTAGGGTGGGGTTCGTACGAGCAGTACTTC. It codes for CASSVGWGSYEQYF.

This clonotype has only a few counts. The rearrangement uses TRBV4-1 and TRBJ1-5; D possibly corresponds to TRBD1 (5 bases). Germline V gene data show CDR1 as MGHRA and CDR2 as YSYEKL. This CDR3 region has 13 residues. V was clipped by 2 bases and J by 7 bases, with 9 bases between them. DNA for the CDR3: TGCGCCAGCAGCCAATTCAGGACACAGCCCCAGCATTTT. Amino acids: CASSQFRTQPQHF.

The V gene is TRBV11-2, the J gene TRBJ2-7; D gene unclear. The germline CDR1 and CDR2 sequences are SGHAT and FQNNGV. Trimming cost V 5 bases and J 9 bases, with 11 bases left between them. The CDR3 has 11 residues. The CDR3 DNA is TGTGCCAGCAGCCACGCCGAGCGGCAGTACTTC. Translating it yields CASSHAERQYF.

This clonotype came up many times. The chain joins TRBV28 to TRBJ2-7, with 9 bases identical to TRBD2. V lost 1 base, J lost 5 bases, and 9 bases stayed unmatched. This CDR3 has 16 residues. Germline V gene lookup returns CDR1 MDHEN and CDR2 SYDVKM. The CDR3 DNA reads TGTGCCAGCAGTTTATACGGCGGGAGGGCCTTCAACGAGCAGTACTTC. Protein product: CASSLYGGRAFNEQYF.

As for this clonotype: A much larger clone is a single base away; this may be a read error. V usage is TRBV20-1 and J usage is TRBJ2-4; tentative D call: TRBD2 (5 bases). Germline V CDR1 and CDR2: DFQATT, SNEGSKA (reference sequence). The length of the CDR3 is 15 residues. The germline V and J ends were trimmed by 3 bases and 0 bases, with 12 bases remaining between them. The CDR3: CSARDYGEAKNIQYF. The CDR3 coding sequence is TGCAGTGCTAGGGATTACGGGGAAGCCAAAAACATTCAGTACTTC.